In its sample, the clone carrying this T cell receptor (beta chain) was seen many times. What it recognizes is unknown. This entry is derived from a study of regulatory T cells in long-lasting Graves disease. Whole-study results and caveats: TCR diversity was lower in persistent than newly diagnosed Graves' disease. Among samples with persistent disease, TRBV28, TRBJ1-2 and TRBJ2-5 were favored. Sharing of public clonotypes was greater in persistent patients (more than 2,500) than in new patients (roughly 880).

Regarding time point: newly diagnosed GD, antithyroid drugs for less than 3 months. After RNA was extracted from PBMCs, the TCR library was made from it. Germline V gene sequence: CDR1 MNHEY, CDR2 SMNVEV (reference sequence). V lost 6 bases and J 6 bases, leaving 12 bases between the germline ends. The length of the CDR3 is 14 residues. Researchers made TCR beta libraries by using iRepertoire HTBI primers and running Arm-PCR on CDR3 regions. In TCRdb, the multiplex PCR reads were re-called with MiXCR into one record per CDR3 protein. Among around 400,000 distinct CDR3 sequences, less than 20% were seen once, and the ten largest hold 20% to 25%.

The chain recombines TRBV27 with TRBJ1-6; D may be TRBD1 (5 bases). This TCR was recovered from a female donor with Graves disease. The sequenced sample was peripheral blood mononuclear cells (PBMCs), obtained at new diagnosis, from a patient treated with antithyroid drugs. In DNA form, the CDR3 reads TGTGCCAGCAGCTCCTGGGGCTCTAATTCACCCCTCCACTTT. This sequence encodes CASSSWGSNSPLHF.